This TCR beta chain stems from a study of spatial heterogeneity in lung cancer. Carried by each TCR cDNA molecule was a unique molecular identifier. TCRdb ran MiXCR on the 5' RACE reads and lists one entry per CDR3 protein. This table has 50,000 to 75,000 distinct CDR3 sequences, approximately 6.3% appearing once. Regarding time point: sample taken at primary tumor resection. Findings and caveats of the study: Among blood samples, ubiquitous expanded tumor TCRs appeared more at resection than at follow-up.

The CDR3 runs 15 residues. J lost 6 bases, V lost 4 bases, and 7 bases had no gene match. The germline gives CDR1 SGHDN, CDR2 FVKESK. This clonotype was detected many times. Antigen specificity is unknown. This specimen consisted of PBMCs, obtained at surgery. This clonotype was sampled from a female donor with early-stage non-small cell lung cancer. The V gene is TRBV14, the J gene TRBJ1-1; 11 nucleotides agree with TRBD1. CDR3 residues: CASSLRTGGASEAFF. The CDR3 bases are TGTGCCAGCAGCCTACGGACAGGGGGCGCATCTGAAGCTTTCTTT.